The rows below give T cell receptor beta chains drawn from one sample of a study of metastatic and nonmetastatic thyroid tumors. From the PCR reads, TCRdb re-called clones with MiXCR. The sample lists 60,000 or so clones, roughly 4.1% occurring once. Source material: blood. These receptors all come from a female donor with papillary thyroid cancer or a benign thyroid nodule (not recorded which). Some clones in this sample may be carry-over from other donors' samples. Both conserved end residues are part of each CDR3. Each record gives: D gene, V gene, J gene, clone size, CDR3 protein, CDR3 DNA. A D gene is named only where the DNA matches it firmly. The listing skips clone size in some rows; elsewhere it reads once, few, many or a size class.

>NA|TRBV12-3/TRBV12-4|TRBJ1-5|many
CASSPSERAEHF
TGTGCCAGCAGCCCTTCGGAACGGGCGGAACATTTT
>NA|TRBV3-1|TRBJ1-2|few
CASSTFRDNYGYTF
TGTGCCAGCAGCACCTTCAGGGACAACTATGGCTACACCTTC
>TRBD1|TRBV6-1|TRBJ1-1|many
CASSRQGGRNTEAFF
TGTGCCAGCAGCCGACAGGGAGGACGGAACACTGAAGCTTTCTTT
>TRBD2|TRBV9|TRBJ2-7|few
CASSAGTSGFYYQYF
TGTGCCAGCAGCGCCGGGACTAGCGGCTTCTACTATCAGTACTTC
>NA|TRBV12-3/TRBV12-4|TRBJ1-1|many
CASSLNLDWGGRAFF
TGTGCCAGCAGTTTAAACTTAGACTGGGGCGGGCGGGCTTTCTTT
>NA|TRBV6-1|TRBJ2-1|few
CAIASGNEQFF
TGTGCCATCGCTTCGGGTAATGAGCAGTTCTTC
>TRBD1|TRBV7-3|TRBJ1-5|few
CASRLGGPSNQPQHF
TGTGCCAGCAGATTAGGGGGCCCTAGCAATCAGCCCCAGCATTTT
>TRBD1|TRBV28|TRBJ1-2|many
CASSTPSGTDNSYGYTF
TGTGCCAGCAGCACACCCTCTGGGACAGACAACTCCTATGGCTACACCTTC
>TRBD1|TRBV13|TRBJ1-6|many
CASSSQGAVNSPLHF
TGTGCCAGCAGCTCGCAGGGGGCGGTAAATTCACCCCTCCACTTT
>TRBD2|TRBV10-3|TRBJ2-1|many
CAISKREGAGSEQFF
TGTGCCATCAGCAAGCGGGAGGGCGCGGGGAGTGAGCAGTTCTTC
>NA|TRBV12-3/TRBV12-4|TRBJ1-5|few
CASSQHRSDQPQHF
TGTGCCAGCAGTCAGCACAGGTCCGATCAGCCCCAGCATTTT
>NA|TRBV6-5|TRBJ2-7|few
CASSLTTGNYEQYF
TGTGCCAGCAGCTTAACTACAGGGAACTACGAGCAGTACTTC
>NA|TRBV19|TRBJ1-1|many
CASSIEGGASAEAFF
TGTGCCAGTAGTATAGAGGGAGGGGCGAGCGCTGAAGCTTTCTTT
>NA|TRBV6-1|TRBJ2-1|many
CASSLEGGNEQFF
TGTGCCAGCAGTTTAGAGGGGGGCAATGAGCAGTTCTTC
>TRBD1|TRBV6-1|TRBJ1-1|many
CASTTGGPLNTEAFF
TGTGCCAGCACCACAGGGGGGCCGTTGAACACTGAAGCTTTCTTT
>NA|TRBV5-1|TRBJ2-7|many
CASSLGGRYEQYF
TGCGCCAGCAGCTTGGGGGGGCGATACGAGCAGTACTTC
>NA|TRBV5-8|TRBJ2-3|many
CASNFRGGRADTQYF
TGTGCCAGCAACTTTAGGGGGGGCAGAGCAGATACGCAGTATTTT
>NA|TRBV30|TRBJ1-4|many
CAWSVGDGTLSEKLFF
TGTGCCTGGAGTGTTGGTGACGGGACTCTTTCTGAAAAACTGTTTTTT
>TRBD1|TRBV5-4|TRBJ1-3|many
CASSPGQGVLSPGNTIYF
TGTGCCAGCAGCCCTGGACAGGGGGTCCTTAGCCCTGGAAACACCATATATTTT
>TRBD2|TRBV24-1|TRBJ2-1|many
CATSDSRTSGSLKGEQFF
TGTGCCACCAGTGATTCGCGGACTAGCGGGAGTCTTAAGGGTGAGCAGTTCTTC
>TRBD1|TRBV20-1|TRBJ1-4|few
CGAPGQGFSANEKLFF
TGCGGTGCCCCGGGACAGGGGTTTTCGGCTAATGAAAAACTGTTTTTT
>TRBD2|TRBV4-2|TRBJ2-7|few
CASSQDGTSGSGEQYF
TGTGCCAGCAGCCAAGATGGGACTAGCGGGAGTGGTGAGCAGTACTTC
>TRBD2|TRBV5-1|TRBJ2-7|many
CASSAGLAYEQYF
TGCGCCAGCAGCGCTGGACTAGCCTACGAGCAGTACTTC
>NA|TRBV19|TRBJ1-2|few
CASSTGFRGNYGYTF
TGTGCCAGTAGTACAGGTTTCAGGGGAAACTATGGCTACACCTTC
>NA|TRBV30|TRBJ2-1|many
CAWSPLLGGDEQFF
TGTGCCTGGAGTCCCCTCCTAGGAGGGGATGAGCAGTTCTTC
>NA|TRBV11-2|TRBJ2-7|many
CASSLGGPEQYF
TGTGCCAGCAGCTTAGGGGGGCCCGAGCAGTACTTC
>TRBD1|TRBV6-1|TRBJ1-2|many
CASSKAGTGVLGYTF
TGTGCCAGCAGTAAAGCCGGGACAGGGGTGTTGGGCTACACCTTC
>NA|TRBV20-1|TRBJ1-1|many
CSASPNGAANTEAFF
TGCAGTGCTTCGCCCAATGGGGCAGCGAACACTGAAGCTTTCTTT
>TRBD1|TRBV24-1|TRBJ1-2|few
CATSGEGGSGYTF
TGTGCCACCAGTGGGGAAGGGGGCTCTGGCTACACCTTC
>NA|TRBV6-2/TRBV6-3|TRBJ2-1|NA
CASTRYGYNEQFF
TGTGCCAGCACCCGTTACGGCTACAATGAGCAGTTCTTC
>TRBD1|TRBV6-5|TRBJ1-1|NA
CVSRGDSRHTEAFF
TGTGTCAGCAGGGGGGACAGTCGCCACACTGAAGCTTTCTTT
>NA|TRBV11-2|TRBJ2-7|few
CASSLGIGTESYEQYF
TGTGCCAGCAGCTTAGGTATTGGTACAGAAAGCTACGAGCAGTACTTC
>TRBD1|TRBV6-1|TRBJ1-5|many
CASTHRGVSNQPQHF
TGTGCCAGCACCCACAGGGGTGTGAGCAATCAGCCCCAGCATTTT
>NA|TRBV4-1|TRBJ2-7|many
CASSPIQRDWRSYEQYF
TGCGCCAGCAGCCCCATCCAAAGGGACTGGAGATCCTACGAGCAGTACTTC
>NA|TRBV3-1|TRBJ2-7|many
CASSQGGRPGKYEQYF
TGTGCCAGCAGCCAAGGGGGCCGCCCAGGGAAGTACGAGCAGTACTTC
>TRBD2|TRBV6-1|TRBJ2-1|NA
CASRDGGASGEQFF
TGTGCCAGCAGGGACGGGGGGGCCAGTGGGGAGCAGTTCTTC
>TRBD1|TRBV6-6|TRBJ1-2|many
CASSYSTGSVGDYTF
TGTGCCAGCAGTTACTCGACAGGGTCGGTGGGAGACTACACCTTC
>NA|TRBV6-4|TRBJ1-1|many
CASSTGVNTEAFF
TGTGCCAGCAGCACGGGAGTTAACACTGAAGCTTTCTTT
>TRBD2|TRBV7-3|TRBJ2-1|many
CANGLGSGSPNEQFF
TGTGCCAACGGGCTTGGTAGCGGGAGTCCCAATGAGCAGTTCTTC
>NA|TRBV19|TRBJ1-5|NA
CASTRRGGNQPQHF
TGTGCCAGTACCCGCCGCGGAGGCAATCAGCCCCAGCATTTT
>NA|TRBV5-1|TRBJ2-3|many
CASSPLQGGGTDTQYF
TGCGCCAGCAGCCCCTTACAGGGGGGGGGCACAGATACGCAGTATTTT
>NA|TRBV6-1|TRBJ2-2|many
CASSEQVVGELFF
TGTGCCAGCAGTGAGCAGGTGGTCGGGGAGCTGTTTTTT
>NA|TRBV6-2/TRBV6-3|TRBJ2-6|few
CASSLSMGAGANVLTF
TGTGCCAGCAGTTTATCGATGGGGGCCGGGGCCAACGTCCTGACTTTC
>NA|TRBV19|TRBJ2-1|NA
CASSTGCGGSYNGQFF
TGTGCCAGTAGTACTGGTTGTGGGGGGTCCTACAATGGGCAGTTCTTC
>NA|TRBV11-2|TRBJ1-2|NA
CASAKEGVEMGDGYTF
TGTGCCAGCGCCAAGGAGGGGGTAGAAATGGGGGATGGCTACACCTTC
>NA|TRBV5-8|TRBJ2-5|few
CASSLARGVLGETQYF
TGTGCCAGCAGCTTGGCACGGGGCGTCCTTGGCGAGACCCAGTACTTC
>NA|TRBV20-1|TRBJ2-1|many
CSGRRDNEQFF
TGCAGCGGTCGGAGGGACAATGAGCAGTTCTTC
>NA|TRBV7-2|TRBJ2-7|few
CASSLAQGTYEQYF
TGTGCCAGCAGCTTAGCGCAGGGTACCTACGAGCAGTACTTC
>NA|TRBV5-1|TRBJ1-6|many
CASSLEVSGSPLHF
TGCGCCAGCAGCTTGGAGGTTTCGGGTTCACCCCTCCACTTT
>TRBD2|TRBV4-2|TRBJ2-7|many
CASSQAWERGLYEQYF
TGTGCCAGCAGCCAAGCCTGGGAGCGGGGTCTCTACGAGCAGTACTTC
>TRBD2|TRBV7-9|TRBJ2-1|many
CASSLAVASGDYNEQFF
TGTGCCAGCAGCTTAGCTGTGGCTAGCGGGGATTACAATGAGCAGTTCTTC
>NA|TRBV6-1|TRBJ1-5|many
CASSISGVHQPQHF
TGTGCCAGCAGTATTTCCGGGGTACATCAGCCCCAGCATTTT
>NA|TRBV11-2|TRBJ2-5|NA
CASSLGLARETQYF
TGTGCCAGCAGCTTAGGCTTAGCCCGGGAGACCCAGTACTTC
>TRBD2|TRBV14|TRBJ2-1|NA
CASSQDIGLADDNEQFF
TGTGCCAGCAGCCAAGACATCGGACTAGCGGACGACAATGAGCAGTTCTTC
>TRBD2|TRBV28|TRBJ2-3|many
CASSLAGVGTDTQYF
TGTGCCAGCAGTTTAGCGGGAGTGGGTACAGATACGCAGTATTTT
>TRBD1|TRBV28|TRBJ1-1|many
CASSLGTGVGNTEAFF
TGTGCCAGCAGTCTAGGGACAGGGGTTGGGAACACTGAAGCTTTCTTT
>TRBD2|TRBV28|TRBJ2-3|many
CASSSREAGGPDTQYF
TGTGCCAGCAGTTCCCGGGAGGCGGGAGGGCCAGATACGCAGTATTTT
>NA|TRBV11-2|TRBJ2-4|many
CASSQKDRAKNIQYF
TGTGCCAGCAGCCAGAAAGACCGGGCCAAAAACATTCAGTACTTC
>TRBD1|TRBV12-3/TRBV12-4|TRBJ1-2|many
CASSNPGTGGLGYTF
TGTGCCAGCAGTAACCCCGGGACAGGGGGTCTTGGCTACACCTTC